The source of this T cell receptor (beta chain) is a study of siplizumab effects on memory and regulatory T cells. The CDR3 has 14 residues. Losses at the gene ends were 3 bases for V and 6 bases for J; bases not matched to a gene: 5. CDR1 and CDR2 (germline): SNHLY, FYNNEI. The data were produced by immunoSEQ multiplex PCR, yet TCRdb's version contains in-frame clones alone and is incomplete. Altogether 100,000 or so clones are present, about nine tenths being singletons, with the ten largest covering 2.6%. The rearrangement joins TRBV2 to TRBJ1-5, with 7 bases aligning to TRBD1. The sequencing sample was made of CD4+ T cells sorted from blood. This clonotype was sampled from a human donor in good health. Some clones in this sample may be carry-over from other donors' samples. The CDR3 region has the DNA TGTGCCAGCAGTGAGGGACAGAATCGTCAGCCCCAGCATTTT. It encodes CASSEGQNRQPQHF.